This T cell receptor beta chain derives from a study of cytomegalovirus exposure and HLA in healthy donors. Sequenced by immunoSEQ multiplex PCR; TCRdb stores in-frame clones only, minus some. The data show around 120,000 clones, roughly nine tenths seen once. The specimen was PBMCs. The receptor comes from a man between 18 and 29 years old in good health and CMV-seropositive.

In DNA form, the CDR3 reads TGTGCCAGCAGCCCCCGGACAGGGGCAGTTGGTGGCTACACCTTC. It translates to CASSPRTGAVGGYTF. The chain employs TRBV7-8 and TRBJ1-2; 9 positions match TRBD1. Germline V lookup: CDR1 SGHVS, CDR2 FQNEAQ. Germline trimming cut 5 bases from V and 7 bases from J; bases unmatched to any gene: 11. The CDR3 runs 15 residues.